One sample yielded the 18 T cell receptor beta chains listed below, sequenced in a study of blood T cell repertoires in COVID-19. Libraries were prepared by immunoSEQ multiplex PCR; TCRdb keeps only in-frame clonotypes and omits some of them. The data contain about 92,000 clones, around 85% of them singletons. Sequencing was carried out using peripheral blood. The receptor source for this set is a man at least 80 years old with acute or convalescent COVID-19.

CDR3 nucleotides: TGTGCCAGCAGCTTATCCGGACTAAACAATGAGCAGTTCTTC. It codes for CASSLSGLNNEQFF. This rearrangement joins TRBV11-3 to TRBJ2-1, with D tentatively TRBD2 (6 bases). Looked up from germline, CDR1 is SGHNT and CDR2 is YENEEA. The V end lost 2 bases, the J end lost 5 bases, and 10 bases lay between the germline ends. This CDR3 is built from 14 residues.

The chain uses TRBV5-4 and TRBJ2-1; possible D gene TRBD2, 6 bases. The CDR3 has 14 amino acids. The germline CDR1 and CDR2 sequences are SGHNT and YYREEE (reference sequence). V lost 1 base to trimming and J lost 5 bases, with 10 bases between them. The CDR3 is CASSLIAADNEQFF. In DNA form, the CDR3 reads TGTGCCAGCAGCTTGATAGCGGCTGACAATGAGCAGTTCTTC.

The CDR3 DNA reads TGTGCCAGCAGTTTATTTTCCGGACTTGAGCAGTTCTTC. This gives the protein CASSLFSGLEQFF. The chain couples TRBV28 to TRBJ2-1; D perhaps matches TRBD2 (5 bases). Trimming took off 1 base at V and 9 bases at J, with 10 bases between the two ends. This CDR3 has 13 residues. Germline loops: CDR1 MDHEN, CDR2 SYDVKM. Full variable domain (rest looked up from reference TRBV28 and TRBJ2-1): DVKVTQSSRYLVKRTGEKVFLECVQDMDHENMFWYRQDPGLGLRLIYFSYDVKMKEKGDIPEGYSVSREKKERFSLILESASTNQTSMYLCASSLFSGLEQFFGPGTRLTVL.

This chain uses TRBV11-2 with TRBJ2-7; 7 nucleotides agree with TRBD2. CDR3 length: 15 amino acids. V dropped 0 bases and J dropped 4; count of bases not matched to a gene: 6. CDR1 SGHAT and CDR2 FQNNGV come from the germline V gene. CDR3 in amino acids: CASSLEGGSPYEQYF. The CDR3 nucleotides read TGTGCCAGCAGCTTAGAGGGCGGGAGTCCGTACGAGCAGTACTTC.

The V call is TRBV3-1 (or the pseudogene TRBV3-2), the J call TRBJ1-1; D gene ambiguous. The CDR3 runs to 13 residues. Germline CDR1 is LGHDT and CDR2 is YNNKEL (reference sequence). V lost 1 base to trimming and J lost 4 bases, with 7 bases between them. The CDR3 is CASSQGSGTEAFF. The CDR3 DNA is TGTGCCAGCAGCCAAGGGTCGGGCACTGAAGCTTTCTTT.

The rearrangement joins TRBV28 to TRBJ2-3; tentatively, D is TRBD1 (5 bases). Trimming cost V 10 bases and J 1 base, with 12 bases left between them. The CDR3 loop spans 13 amino acids. Germline CDR1 is MDHEN and CDR2 is SYDVKM. In DNA, the CDR3 is TGTGCCACCCTGGGGCGTCGCACAGATACGCAGTATTTT. It translates to CATLGRRTDTQYF.

V usage is TRBV28 and J usage is TRBJ1-4, with D unresolved. This CDR3 region has 14 residues. V shed 2 bases and J shed 4 bases, with 8 bases lying between them. Germline CDR1 is MDHEN and CDR2 is SYDVKM. This CDR3 is CASSLQHHNEKLFF. The CDR3, as DNA: TGTGCCAGCAGTTTACAACACCATAATGAAAAACTGTTTTTT. Full variable domain (missing parts from reference TRBV28 and TRBJ1-4): DVKVTQSSRYLVKRTGEKVFLECVQDMDHENMFWYRQDPGLGLRLIYFSYDVKMKEKGDIPEGYSVSREKKERFSLILESASTNQTSMYLCASSLQHHNEKLFFGSGTQLSVL.

V usage is TRBV29-1 and J usage is TRBJ2-1, with TRBD2 matching 10 bases. Germline-derived CDR1 and CDR2 are SQVTM and ANQGSEA. The CDR3 has 15 amino acids. With 8 bases clipped from V and 9 bases from J, the junction kept 16 bases outside the gene matches. CDR3 bases: TGCAGCCATAACCGGGGGCTAGCGGGAGCGGGTGAGCAGTTCTTC. This gives the protein CSHNRGLAGAGEQFF.

This clone occurred a few times. CDR3 in amino acids: CASSTSGARETQYF. CDR3 nucleotides: TGTGCCAGCAGCACTAGCGGGGCCAGGGAGACCCAGTACTTC. The chain combines TRBV11-2 with TRBJ2-5, with 10 bases aligning to TRBD2. The CDR3 has 14 residues. V trimming: 5 bases; J trimming: 5 bases; junction bases outside the gene matches: 5. Looked up from germline, CDR1 is SGHAT and CDR2 is FQNNGV.

The chain joins TRBV27 to TRBJ2-1; TRBD2 matches at 13 bases. V lost 8 bases to trimming and J lost 6 bases; unmatched junction nucleotides: 4. This CDR3 is 14 amino acids long. Germline CDR1 reads MNHEY; CDR2 reads SMNVEV (reference sequence). CDR3 in DNA: TGTGCCAGCGCTGGGACTAGCGGGGCCAATGAGCAGTTCTTC. Translated: CASAGTSGANEQFF.

The chain carries TRBV5-6 and TRBJ1-3; TRBD1 matches at 9 bases. This CDR3 has 16 residues. Germline V gene data show CDR1 as SGHDT and CDR2 as YYEEEE. V gave up 1 base and J gave up 1 base; unmatched junction bases: 3. The DNA for the CDR3 is TGTGCCAGCAGCTTGCCGGGGACAGGGTCTGGAAACACCATATATTTT. Translated: CASSLPGTGSGNTIYF.

This chain uses TRBV2 with TRBJ1-3; D might be TRBD1 (6 bases). Deletions cut 6 bases from V and 0 bases from J, with 12 bases between. The germline V gene encodes CDR1 SNHLY and CDR2 FYNNEI. The CDR3 contains 15 residues. CDR3 residues: CASRDRDNSGNTIYF. CDR3 coding DNA: TGTGCCAGCAGGGACCGGGACAACTCTGGAAACACCATATATTTT.

This clone occurred a few times. The chain couples TRBV6-5 to TRBJ1-6; D is undetermined. Trimming pared 5 bases from V and 7 bases from J, leaving 12 bases between. The CDR3 spans 14 residues. Germline V gene sequence: CDR1 MNHEY, CDR2 SVGAGI. The CDR3 bases are TGTGCCAGCAGTCTCCCCGGGGAGAATTCACCCCTCCACTTT. Protein sequence: CASSLPGENSPLHF.

The chain uses TRBV10-3 and TRBJ2-3, with TRBD1 matching 10 bases. Unmatched junction bases numbered 8, after V lost 10 bases and J lost 1 base. This CDR3 spans 15 amino acids. Germline V CDR1 and CDR2: ENHRY, SYGVKD. CDR3 residues: CATTVGTGGTDTQYF. For the CDR3, the DNA is TGTGCCACGACGGTGGGGACAGGGGGCACAGATACGCAGTATTTT.

The rearrangement uses TRBV7-2 and TRBJ2-5; D unresolved. Per the germline V gene, CDR1 is SGHTA and CDR2 is FQGNSA. The V gene lost 1 base and the J gene lost 2 bases, with 5 bases spanning the gap. This CDR3 is built from 13 residues. The CDR3 bases are TGTGCCAGCAGCTTAGGGCATCAAGAGACCCAGTACTTC. Amino acid sequence: CASSLGHQETQYF.

The rearrangement joins TRBV6-5 to TRBJ2-1; TRBD1 matches 8 bases. The CDR3 runs 12 residues. With V trimmed by 8 bases and J by 6 bases, 3 bases remained unmatched. CDR1 is MNHEY and CDR2 is SVGAGI in the germline V gene. CDR3 coding DNA: TGTGCCAGCCAGGGGGCTTCCAATGAGCAGTTCTTC. Translation: CASQGASNEQFF.

This chain joins TRBV7-2 and TRBJ2-3; TRBD2 agrees at 11 bases. J lost 0 bases, V lost 5 bases, and 4 bases had no gene match. Germline loops: CDR1 SGHTA, CDR2 FQGNSA. The CDR3 consists of 16 residues. For the CDR3, the DNA is TGTGCCAGCAGCCTTACTAGCGGGAGTAGCACAGATACGCAGTATTTT. It specifies CASSLTSGSSTDTQYF.

The chain uses TRBV7-2 and TRBJ2-3; 9 positions match TRBD2. V lost 3 bases and J lost 4; bases outside the gene matches: 11. The CDR3 totals 17 residues. Germline assignment: CDR1 SGHTA and CDR2 FQGNSA. This CDR3 reads CASSFSPLAGFSDTQYF. CDR3 DNA sequence: TGTGCCAGCAGCTTTTCCCCGCTAGCGGGATTTTCAGATACGCAGTATTTT.